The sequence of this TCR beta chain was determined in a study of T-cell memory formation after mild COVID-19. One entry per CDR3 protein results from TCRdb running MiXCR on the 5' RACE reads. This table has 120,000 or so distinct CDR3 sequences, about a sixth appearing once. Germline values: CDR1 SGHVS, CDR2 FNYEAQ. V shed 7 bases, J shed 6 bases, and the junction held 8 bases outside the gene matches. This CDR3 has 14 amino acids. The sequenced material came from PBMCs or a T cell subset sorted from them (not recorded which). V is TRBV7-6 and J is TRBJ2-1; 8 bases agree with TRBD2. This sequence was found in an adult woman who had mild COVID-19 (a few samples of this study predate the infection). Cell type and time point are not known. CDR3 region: CASTGLAGTNEQFF. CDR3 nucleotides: TGTGCCAGCACAGGGCTAGCGGGCACCAATGAGCAGTTCTTC.